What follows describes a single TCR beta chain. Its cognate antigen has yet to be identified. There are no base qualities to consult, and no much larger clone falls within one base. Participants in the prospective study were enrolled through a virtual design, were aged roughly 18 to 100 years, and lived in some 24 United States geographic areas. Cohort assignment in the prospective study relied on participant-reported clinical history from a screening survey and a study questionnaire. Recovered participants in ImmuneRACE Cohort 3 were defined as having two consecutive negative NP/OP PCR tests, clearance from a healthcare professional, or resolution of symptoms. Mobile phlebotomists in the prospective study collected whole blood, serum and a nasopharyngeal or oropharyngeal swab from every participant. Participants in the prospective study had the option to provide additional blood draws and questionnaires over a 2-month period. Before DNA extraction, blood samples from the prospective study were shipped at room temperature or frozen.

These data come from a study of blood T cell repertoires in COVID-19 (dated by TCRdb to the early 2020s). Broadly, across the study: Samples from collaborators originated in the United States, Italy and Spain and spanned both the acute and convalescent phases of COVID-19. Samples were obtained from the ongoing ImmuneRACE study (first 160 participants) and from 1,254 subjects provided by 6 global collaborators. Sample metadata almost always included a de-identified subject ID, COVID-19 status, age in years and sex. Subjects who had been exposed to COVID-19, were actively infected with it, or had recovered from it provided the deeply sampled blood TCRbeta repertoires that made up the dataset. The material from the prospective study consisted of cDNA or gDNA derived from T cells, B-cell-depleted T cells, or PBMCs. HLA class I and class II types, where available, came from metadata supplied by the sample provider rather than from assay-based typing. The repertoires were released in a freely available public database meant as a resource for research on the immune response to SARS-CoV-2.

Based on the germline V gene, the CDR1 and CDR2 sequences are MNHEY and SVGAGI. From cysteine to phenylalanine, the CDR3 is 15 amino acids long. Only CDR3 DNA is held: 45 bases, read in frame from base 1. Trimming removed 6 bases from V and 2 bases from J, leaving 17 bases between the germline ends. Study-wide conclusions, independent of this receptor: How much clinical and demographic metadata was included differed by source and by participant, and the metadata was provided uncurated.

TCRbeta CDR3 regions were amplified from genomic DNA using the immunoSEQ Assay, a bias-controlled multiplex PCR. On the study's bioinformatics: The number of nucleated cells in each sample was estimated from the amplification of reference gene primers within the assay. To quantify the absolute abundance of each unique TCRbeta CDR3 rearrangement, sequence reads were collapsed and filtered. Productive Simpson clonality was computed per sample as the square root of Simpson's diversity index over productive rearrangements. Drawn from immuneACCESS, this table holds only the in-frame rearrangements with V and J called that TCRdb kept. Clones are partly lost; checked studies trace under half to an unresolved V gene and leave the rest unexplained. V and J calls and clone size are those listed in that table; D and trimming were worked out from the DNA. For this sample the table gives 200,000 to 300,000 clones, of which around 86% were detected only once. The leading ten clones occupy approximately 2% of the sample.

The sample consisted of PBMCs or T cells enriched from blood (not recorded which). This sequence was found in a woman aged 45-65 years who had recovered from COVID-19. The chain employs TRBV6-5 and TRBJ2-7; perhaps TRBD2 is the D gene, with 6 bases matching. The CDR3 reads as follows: CASSPEAGKTYEQYF. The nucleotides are TGTGCCAGCAGCCCAGAAGCGGGCAAGACCTACGAGCAGTACTTC.